This is a list of T cell receptor beta chains from one sample in a study of cytomegalovirus exposure and HLA in healthy donors. Profiling relied on immunoSEQ multiplex PCR, and the TCRdb table lists in-frame clones only, not all of them. This table has under 200,000 clones, roughly 89% appearing once. Sequenced material: PBMCs. These receptors came from a man younger than 35 in good health and CMV-seropositive. Both conserved end residues are part of each CDR3. Fields, in order: D gene, V gene, clone size, J gene, CDR3 protein, CDR3 DNA. A D gene is named only where the DNA matches it firmly. Size tells how often a clone was seen (once, few, many) or the class of an expanded clone, and some rows leave it out.

>-|TRBV19|-|TRBJ1-2
CASSIDRWSPNYGYTF
TGTGCCAGTAGTATAGATCGCTGGAGTCCTAACTATGGCTACACCTTC
>-|TRBV30|many|TRBJ1-2
CAWRGDMSNYGYTF
TGTGCCTGGAGGGGGGACATGAGCAACTATGGCTACACCTTC
>TRBD2|TRBV5-6|-|TRBJ2-1
CASSTTPTTSGRNYNEQFF
TGTGCCAGCAGTACTACACCCACGACTAGCGGGAGAAACTACAATGAGCAGTTCTTC
>-|TRBV11-3|-|TRBJ2-1
CASSFESGYEQFF
TGTGCCAGCAGCTTCGAGTCAGGGTATGAGCAGTTCTTC
>-|TRBV7-2|-|TRBJ2-1
CASSLVSGDRNEQFF
TGTGCCAGCAGCTTAGTGTCGGGAGATAGGAATGAGCAGTTCTTC
>TRBD2|TRBV7-6|-|TRBJ2-7
CASSLVASGREQYF
TGTGCCAGCAGCTTAGTGGCTAGCGGGAGGGAGCAGTACTTC
>TRBD1|TRBV28|-|TRBJ2-7
CASSYRDRVEQYF
TGTGCCAGCAGCTACCGGGACAGGGTCGAGCAGTACTTC
>TRBD1|TRBV28|few|TRBJ1-2
CASSPVDRSYGYTF
TGTGCCAGCAGCCCAGTGGACAGGTCCTATGGCTACACCTTC
>-|TRBV27|once|TRBJ2-7
CASSLAFSYEQYF
TGTGCCAGCAGTTTAGCGTTCTCCTACGAGCAGTACTTC
>-|TRBV7-2|-|TRBJ2-7
CASSLAGLSDGYEQYF
TGTGCCAGCAGCTTAGCGGGACTCTCTGATGGGTACGAGCAGTACTTC
>TRBD2|TRBV6-4|few|TRBJ2-3
CASSDPWSGRDASTDTQYF
TGTGCCAGCAGTGACCCCTGGAGCGGGAGGGATGCCAGCACAGATACGCAGTATTTT
>TRBD1|TRBV10-1|-|TRBJ2-1
CASEPGQGVYNEQFF
TGCGCCAGTGAACCGGGACAGGGTGTCTACAATGAGCAGTTCTTC
>TRBD1|TRBV28|-|TRBJ1-4
CASSLTGGQGGEKLFF
TGTGCCAGCAGTTTAACAGGCGGACAGGGGGGAGAAAAACTGTTTTTT
>-|TRBV6-5|-|TRBJ1-1
CASSSPTGSEAFF
TGTGCCAGCAGTTCGCCAACAGGGTCTGAAGCTTTCTTT
>TRBD1|TRBV27|-|TRBJ1-1
CASSFRTGRGTEAFF
TGTGCCAGCAGTTTTCGGACAGGGCGGGGGACTGAAGCTTTCTTT
>TRBD2|TRBV11-2|-|TRBJ2-7
CASSSLGGSGAYEQYF
TGTGCCAGCAGCTCGTTAGGCGGGAGTGGGGCCTACGAGCAGTACTTC
>-|TRBV6-5|once|TRBJ2-7
CASSLSGKQYF
TGTGCCAGCAGTTTATCGGGAAAGCAGTACTTC
>TRBD2|TRBV28|-|TRBJ2-1
CASRLTSGKYNEQFF
TGTGCCAGCAGACTAACTAGCGGGAAATACAATGAGCAGTTCTTC
>TRBD2|TRBV2|-|TRBJ2-3
CASKGSGYTDTQYF
TGTGCCAGCAAGGGTAGCGGGTACACAGATACGCAGTATTTT
>TRBD1|TRBV18|-|TRBJ2-4
CASSPPEGAGKNIQYF
TGTGCCAGCTCACCCCCCGAGGGGGCCGGCAAAAACATTCAGTACTTC
>TRBD1|TRBV5-8|-|TRBJ1-2
CASSLEAQGRRNGYTF
TGTGCCAGCAGCTTGGAGGCACAGGGGCGCCGGAATGGCTACACCTTC
>-|TRBV29-1|-|TRBJ2-7
CSVEFGLYEQYF
TGCAGCGTTGAATTCGGGTTGTACGAGCAGTACTTC
>TRBD2|TRBV11-1|-|TRBJ2-1
CASSWTLAGGTYNEQFF
TGTGCCAGCAGCTGGACACTAGCGGGAGGGACCTACAATGAGCAGTTCTTC
>-|TRBV7-9|-|TRBJ2-5
CASSLSGSRGETQYF
TGTGCCAGCAGCCTCTCCGGGAGTCGAGGGGAGACCCAGTACTTC
>-|TRBV2|-|TRBJ2-3
CASSERTTSITDTQYF
TGTGCCAGCAGTGAACGTACGACTAGTATTACGGATACGCAGTATTTT
>-|TRBV27|once|TRBJ1-1
CASSLHGGTAFF
TGTGCCAGCAGTTTACATGGGGGGACAGCTTTCTTT
>-|TRBV11-3|-|TRBJ2-1
CASSQNSGSYNEQFF
TGTGCCAGCAGCCAAAATAGCGGATCCTACAATGAGCAGTTCTTC
>-|TRBV11-2|few|TRBJ2-2
CASSLSLPGELFF
TGTGCCAGCAGCTTATCTCTACCCGGGGAGCTGTTTTTT
>-|TRBV21-1|-|TRBJ2-7
CASSKKIAPGQVFYEQYF
TGTGCCAGCAGCAAAAAAATCGCTCCGGGACAGGTTTTTTACGAGCAGTACTTC
>TRBD2|TRBV7-9|-|TRBJ2-3
CASSPPTSGLTDTQYF
TGTGCCAGCAGCCCCCCGACTAGCGGACTCACAGATACGCAGTATTTT
>-|TRBV11-2|-|TRBJ1-1
CASSLVRGVVEAFF
TGTGCCAGCAGCCTAGTCAGGGGAGTGGTTGAAGCTTTCTTT
>-|TRBV20-1|-|TRBJ2-5
CSVPGTQYF
TGCAGTGTCCCGGGGACCCAGTACTTC
>TRBD2|TRBV28|-|TRBJ2-3
CASSSPGLAGFETDTQYF
TGTGCCAGCAGTTCTCCGGGACTAGCGGGATTCGAGACAGATACGCAGTATTTT
>TRBD2|TRBV5-1|-|TRBJ2-7
CASSTSGRLHEQYF
TGCGCCAGCAGCACGAGCGGGAGACTACACGAGCAGTACTTC
>-|TRBV7-2|-|TRBJ2-7
CASSLGTGGFYEQYF
TGTGCCAGCAGCTTAGGGACTGGAGGATTTTACGAGCAGTACTTC
>TRBD2|TRBV7-9|once|TRBJ2-1
CASSPSGSSWDEQFF
TGTGCCAGCAGCCCTAGCGGGTCCTCCTGGGATGAGCAGTTCTTC
>TRBD2|TRBV4-1|-|TRBJ2-7
CASSQGRGGRASYEQYF
TGCGCCAGCAGCCAAGGGCGGGGGGGACGGGCTTCCTACGAGCAGTACTTC
>TRBD2|TRBV27|-|TRBJ2-1
CASSSLAGGRGEQFF
TGTGCCAGCAGTTCTCTAGCGGGAGGACGCGGTGAGCAGTTCTTC